The rows below give T cell receptor beta chains drawn from one sample of a study of blood T cell repertoires in COVID-19. Assay used: immunoSEQ multiplex PCR; TCRdb lists only in-frame clones, some missing. This table has roughly 200,000 clones, about 85% appearing once. Specimen: peripheral blood. These receptors all stem from a woman aged 18 to 35 who had recovered from COVID-19. CDR3s include the opening cysteine and the closing phenylalanine or tryptophan. Each record gives: clone size, D gene, V gene, J gene, CDR3 protein, CDR3 DNA. D genes are given only for firm matches. Some rows have no size entry. The others give once, few or many, or a class for an expanded clone.

few,TRBD1,TRBV27,TRBJ1-2,CASSSLTGTGSNYGYTF,TGTGCCAGCAGTTCCTTAACCGGGACAGGGTCGAACTATGGCTACACCTTC
-,TRBD2,TRBV11-2,TRBJ2-1,CASSLSGLANYNEQFF,TGTGCCAGCAGCTTAAGCGGACTAGCAAACTACAATGAGCAGTTCTTC
-,-,TRBV5-1,TRBJ2-7,CASSPSGLPYEQYF,TGCGCCAGCAGCCCCTCAGGGTTACCCTACGAGCAGTACTTC
-,TRBD1,TRBV9,TRBJ1-4,CASSPRTGRSTNEKLFF,TGTGCCAGCAGCCCGCGGACAGGAAGATCAACTAATGAAAAACTGTTTTTT
-,TRBD1,TRBV7-9,TRBJ1-5,CASSLGTGGNQPQHF,TGTGCCAGCAGCTTAGGGACAGGGGGGAATCAGCCCCAGCATTTT
-,-,TRBV9,TRBJ1-2,CASSSKEGWALGYTF,TGTGCCAGCAGCTCTAAGGAGGGATGGGCCCTTGGCTACACCTTC
-,TRBD2,TRBV4-2,TRBJ2-5,CASSQDQETSKETQYF,TGTGCCAGCAGCCAAGATCAAGAGACTAGCAAAGAGACCCAGTACTTC
-,-,TRBV2,TRBJ2-1,CASSGAINEQFF,TGTGCCAGCAGTGGCGCTATCAATGAGCAGTTCTTC
-,-,TRBV7-2,TRBJ1-2,CASSLAEWGRAYGYTF,TGTGCCAGCAGCTTAGCGGAGTGGGGCAGAGCCTATGGCTACACCTTC
-,TRBD1,TRBV5-1,TRBJ1-1,CASSTGQGPGTEAFF,TGCGCCAGCAGCACGGGACAGGGCCCGGGCACTGAAGCTTTCTTT
-,TRBD1,TRBV15,TRBJ2-1,CATSRAPTGGNNEQFF,TGTGCCACCAGCAGAGCCCCTACAGGGGGAAACAATGAGCAGTTCTTC
-,-,TRBV7-6,TRBJ1-1,CASSLGGANTEAFF,TGTGCCAGCAGCTTGGGGGGGGCGAACACTGAAGCTTTCTTT
few,TRBD2,TRBV4-2,TRBJ2-7,CASSGSGGYEQYF,TGTGCCAGCAGTGGTAGCGGGGGCTACGAGCAGTACTTC
-,-,TRBV7-9,TRBJ1-2,CASSSTYGYTF,TGTGCCAGCAGCTCAACATATGGCTACACCTTC
-,TRBD2,TRBV2,TRBJ2-2,CASSEGLAGPLRELFF,TGTGCCAGCAGTGAAGGGCTAGCGGGCCCTTTAAGGGAGCTGTTTTTT
-,TRBD2,TRBV6-1,TRBJ2-5,CASSESPGGQETQYF,TGTGCCAGCAGTGAAAGTCCGGGGGGCCAAGAGACCCAGTACTTC
-,-,TRBV13,TRBJ2-7,CASSFETQTYEQYF,TGTGCCAGCAGCTTCGAGACACAGACCTACGAGCAGTACTTC
-,-,TRBV20-1,TRBJ2-7,CSASRDNAYEQYF,TGCAGTGCTAGTCGGGACAATGCCTACGAGCAGTACTTC
few,TRBD1,TRBV5-4,TRBJ2-7,CASSLGITGVEQYF,TGTGCCAGCAGCTTGGGGATTACAGGGGTAGAGCAGTACTTC
-,TRBD2,TRBV5-6,TRBJ2-1,CASSLGASGLNEQFF,TGTGCCAGCAGCTTGGGGGCTAGCGGTCTCAATGAGCAGTTCTTC
once,TRBD2,TRBV7-2,TRBJ2-1,CASSIAGVGNEQFF,TGTGCCAGCAGCATAGCGGGAGTGGGCAATGAGCAGTTCTTC
-,TRBD1,TRBV7-2,TRBJ1-2,CASSRTGYGYTF,TGTGCCAGCAGCCGGACAGGGTATGGCTACACCTTC
-,TRBD1,TRBV18,TRBJ2-3,CASSPQKTGSTDTQYF,TGTGCCAGCTCACCACAAAAGACAGGGAGCACAGATACGCAGTATTTT
-,TRBD1,TRBV9,TRBJ2-5,CASSDRTGGVRETQYF,TGTGCCAGCAGCGACCGGACAGGGGGGGTGCGAGAGACCCAGTACTTC
few,-,TRBV7-3,TRBJ1-1,CASSPLPGLNTEAFF,TGTGCCAGCAGCCCACTTCCGGGGTTGAACACTGAAGCTTTCTTT
-,TRBD1,TRBV5-5,TRBJ1-6,CASSRSQGVGSPLHF,TGTGCCAGCAGCCGCTCACAGGGGGTTGGGTCACCCCTCCACTTT
-,-,TRBV2,TRBJ1-1,CASRTGNTEAFF,TGTGCCAGCAGGACAGGGAACACTGAAGCTTTCTTT
-,-,TRBV7-3,TRBJ2-3,CASRQGADTQYF,TGTGCCAGCAGGCAAGGGGCAGATACGCAGTATTTT
-,-,TRBV6-5,TRBJ1-2,CASSPPTGEGDGYTF,TGTGCCAGCAGTCCACCGACAGGCGAGGGGGATGGCTACACCTTC